This TCR beta chain came from a study of response to subunit inactivated influenza vaccine. Germline V lookup: CDR1 LGHNA, CDR2 YNFKEQ. The CDR3 is 14 residues long. Trimming took off 0 bases at V and 0 bases at J, with 6 bases between the two ends. Notes on the study in general: A suggestion made by the authors is that each seasonal influenza vaccination recruits few new T cells.

TCRdb itself ran the RT-PCR reads through MiXCR, one entry per CDR3 protein. The sample includes around 570,000 distinct CDR3 sequences, approximately 7.7% of them seen just once. This clonotype has a count of ten or more. Antigen specificity is unknown. The sequencing here drew on PBMCs from blood, taken less than 30 months after vaccination. This chain uses TRBV4-2 with TRBJ2-7, with D hard to call. This TCR derives from a man aged 45 to 70 who received an inactivated influenza vaccine. This CDR3 reads CASSQDSISYEQYF. The CDR3 nucleotides are TGTGCCAGCAGCCAAGACAGTATCTCCTACGAGCAGTACTTC.